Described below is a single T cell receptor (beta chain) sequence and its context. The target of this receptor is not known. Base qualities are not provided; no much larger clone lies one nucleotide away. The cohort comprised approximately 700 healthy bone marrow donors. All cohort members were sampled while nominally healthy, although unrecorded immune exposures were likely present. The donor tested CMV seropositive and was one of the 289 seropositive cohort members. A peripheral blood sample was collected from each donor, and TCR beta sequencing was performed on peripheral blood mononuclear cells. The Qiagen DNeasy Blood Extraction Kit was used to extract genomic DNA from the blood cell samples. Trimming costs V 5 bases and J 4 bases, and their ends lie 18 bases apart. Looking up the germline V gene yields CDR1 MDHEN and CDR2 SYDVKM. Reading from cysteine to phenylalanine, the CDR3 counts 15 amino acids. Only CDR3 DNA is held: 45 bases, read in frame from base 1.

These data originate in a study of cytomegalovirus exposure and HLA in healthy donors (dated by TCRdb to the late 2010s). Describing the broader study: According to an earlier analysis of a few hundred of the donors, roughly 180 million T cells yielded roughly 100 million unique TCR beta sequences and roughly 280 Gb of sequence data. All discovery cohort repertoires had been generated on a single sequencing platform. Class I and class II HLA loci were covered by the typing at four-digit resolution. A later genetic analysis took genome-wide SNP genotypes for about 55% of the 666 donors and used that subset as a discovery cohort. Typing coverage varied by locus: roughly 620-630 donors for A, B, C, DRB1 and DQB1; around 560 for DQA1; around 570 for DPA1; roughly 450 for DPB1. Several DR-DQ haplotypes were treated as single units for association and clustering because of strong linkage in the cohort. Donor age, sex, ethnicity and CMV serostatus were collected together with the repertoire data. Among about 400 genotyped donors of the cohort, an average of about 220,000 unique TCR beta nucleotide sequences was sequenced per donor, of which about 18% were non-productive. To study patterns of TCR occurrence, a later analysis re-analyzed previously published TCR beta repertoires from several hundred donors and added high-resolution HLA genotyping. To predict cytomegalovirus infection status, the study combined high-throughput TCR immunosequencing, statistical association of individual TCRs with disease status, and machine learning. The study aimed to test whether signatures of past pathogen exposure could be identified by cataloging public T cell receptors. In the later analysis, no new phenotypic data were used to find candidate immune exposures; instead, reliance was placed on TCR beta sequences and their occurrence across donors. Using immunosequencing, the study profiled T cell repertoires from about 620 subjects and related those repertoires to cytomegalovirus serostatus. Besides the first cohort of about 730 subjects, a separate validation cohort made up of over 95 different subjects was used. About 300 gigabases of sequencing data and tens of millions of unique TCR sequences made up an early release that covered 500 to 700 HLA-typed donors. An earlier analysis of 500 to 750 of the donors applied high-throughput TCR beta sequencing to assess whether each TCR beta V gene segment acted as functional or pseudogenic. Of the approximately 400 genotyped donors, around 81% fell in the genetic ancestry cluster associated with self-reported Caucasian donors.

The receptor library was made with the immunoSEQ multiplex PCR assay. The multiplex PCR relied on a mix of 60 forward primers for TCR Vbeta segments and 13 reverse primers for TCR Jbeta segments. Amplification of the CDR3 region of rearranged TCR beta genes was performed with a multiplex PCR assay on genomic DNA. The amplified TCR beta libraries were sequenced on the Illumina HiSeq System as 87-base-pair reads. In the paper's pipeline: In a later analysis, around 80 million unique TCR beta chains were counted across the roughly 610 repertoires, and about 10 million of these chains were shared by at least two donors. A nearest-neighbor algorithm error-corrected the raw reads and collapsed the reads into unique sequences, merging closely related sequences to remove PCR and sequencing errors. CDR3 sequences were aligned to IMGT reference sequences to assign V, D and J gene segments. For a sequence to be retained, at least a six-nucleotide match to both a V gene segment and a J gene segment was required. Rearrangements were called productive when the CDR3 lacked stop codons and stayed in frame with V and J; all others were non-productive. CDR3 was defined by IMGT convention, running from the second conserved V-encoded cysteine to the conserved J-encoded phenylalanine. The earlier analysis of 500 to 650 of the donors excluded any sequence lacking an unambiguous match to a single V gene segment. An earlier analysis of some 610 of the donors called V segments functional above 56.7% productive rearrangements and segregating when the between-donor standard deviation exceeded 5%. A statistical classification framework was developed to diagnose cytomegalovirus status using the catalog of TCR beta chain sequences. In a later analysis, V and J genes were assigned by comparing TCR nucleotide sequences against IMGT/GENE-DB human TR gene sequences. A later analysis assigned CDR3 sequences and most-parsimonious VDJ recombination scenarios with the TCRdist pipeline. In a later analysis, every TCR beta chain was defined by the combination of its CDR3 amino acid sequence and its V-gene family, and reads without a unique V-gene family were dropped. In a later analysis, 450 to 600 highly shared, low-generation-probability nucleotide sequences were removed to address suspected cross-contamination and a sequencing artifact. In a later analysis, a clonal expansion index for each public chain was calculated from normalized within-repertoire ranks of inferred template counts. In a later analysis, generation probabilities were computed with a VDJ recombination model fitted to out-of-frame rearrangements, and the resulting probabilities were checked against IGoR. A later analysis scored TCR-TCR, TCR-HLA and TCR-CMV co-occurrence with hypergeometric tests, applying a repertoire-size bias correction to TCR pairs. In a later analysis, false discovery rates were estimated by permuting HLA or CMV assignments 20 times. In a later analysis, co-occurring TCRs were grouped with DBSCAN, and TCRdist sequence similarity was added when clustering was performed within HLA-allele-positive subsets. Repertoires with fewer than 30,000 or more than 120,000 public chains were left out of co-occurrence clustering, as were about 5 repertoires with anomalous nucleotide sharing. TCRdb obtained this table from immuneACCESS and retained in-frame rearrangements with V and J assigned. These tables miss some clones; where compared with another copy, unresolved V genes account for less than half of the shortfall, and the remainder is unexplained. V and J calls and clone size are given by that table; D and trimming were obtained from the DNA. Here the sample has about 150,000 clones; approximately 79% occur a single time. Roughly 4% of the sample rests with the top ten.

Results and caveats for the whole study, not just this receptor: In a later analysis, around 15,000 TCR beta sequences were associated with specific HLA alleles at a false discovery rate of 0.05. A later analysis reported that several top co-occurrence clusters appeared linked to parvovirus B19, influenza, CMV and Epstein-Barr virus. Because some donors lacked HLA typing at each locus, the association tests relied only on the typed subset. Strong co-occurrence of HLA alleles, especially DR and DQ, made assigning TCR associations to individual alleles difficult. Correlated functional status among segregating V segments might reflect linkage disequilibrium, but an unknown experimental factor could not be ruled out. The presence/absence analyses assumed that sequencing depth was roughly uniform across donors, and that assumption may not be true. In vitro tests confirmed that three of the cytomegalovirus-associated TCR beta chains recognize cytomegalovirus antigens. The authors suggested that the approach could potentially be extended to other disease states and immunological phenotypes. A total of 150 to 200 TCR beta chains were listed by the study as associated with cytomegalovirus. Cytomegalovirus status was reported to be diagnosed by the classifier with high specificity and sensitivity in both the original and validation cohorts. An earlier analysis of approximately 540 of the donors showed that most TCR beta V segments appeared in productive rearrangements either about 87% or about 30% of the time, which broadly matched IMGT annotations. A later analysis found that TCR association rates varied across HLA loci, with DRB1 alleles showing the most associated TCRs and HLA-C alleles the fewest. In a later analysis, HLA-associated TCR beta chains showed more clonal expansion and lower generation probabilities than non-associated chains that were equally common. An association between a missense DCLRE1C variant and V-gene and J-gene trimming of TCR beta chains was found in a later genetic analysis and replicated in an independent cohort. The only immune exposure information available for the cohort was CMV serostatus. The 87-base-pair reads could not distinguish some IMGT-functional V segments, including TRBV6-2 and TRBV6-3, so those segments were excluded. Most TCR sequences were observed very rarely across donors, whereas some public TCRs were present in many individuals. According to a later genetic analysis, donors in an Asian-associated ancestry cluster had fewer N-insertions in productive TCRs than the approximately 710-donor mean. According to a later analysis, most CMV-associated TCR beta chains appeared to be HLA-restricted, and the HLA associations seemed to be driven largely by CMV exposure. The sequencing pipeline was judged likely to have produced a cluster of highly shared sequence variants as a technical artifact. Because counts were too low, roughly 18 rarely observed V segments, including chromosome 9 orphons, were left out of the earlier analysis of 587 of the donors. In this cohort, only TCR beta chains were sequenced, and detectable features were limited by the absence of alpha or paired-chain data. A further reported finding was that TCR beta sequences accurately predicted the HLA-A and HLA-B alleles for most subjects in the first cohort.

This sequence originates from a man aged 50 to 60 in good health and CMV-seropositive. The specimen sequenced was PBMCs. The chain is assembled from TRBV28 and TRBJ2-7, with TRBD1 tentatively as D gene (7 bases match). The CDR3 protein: CASSPPAGGGYEQYF. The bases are TGTGCCAGCAGTCCCCCGGCAGGGGGAGGTTACGAGCAGTACTTC. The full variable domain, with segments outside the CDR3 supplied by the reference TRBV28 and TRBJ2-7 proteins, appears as DVKVTQSSRYLVKRTGEKVFLECVQDMDHENMFWYRQDPGLGLRLIYFSYDVKMKEKGDIPEGYSVSREKKERFSLILESASTNQTSMYLCASSPPAGGGYEQYFGPGTRLTVT.